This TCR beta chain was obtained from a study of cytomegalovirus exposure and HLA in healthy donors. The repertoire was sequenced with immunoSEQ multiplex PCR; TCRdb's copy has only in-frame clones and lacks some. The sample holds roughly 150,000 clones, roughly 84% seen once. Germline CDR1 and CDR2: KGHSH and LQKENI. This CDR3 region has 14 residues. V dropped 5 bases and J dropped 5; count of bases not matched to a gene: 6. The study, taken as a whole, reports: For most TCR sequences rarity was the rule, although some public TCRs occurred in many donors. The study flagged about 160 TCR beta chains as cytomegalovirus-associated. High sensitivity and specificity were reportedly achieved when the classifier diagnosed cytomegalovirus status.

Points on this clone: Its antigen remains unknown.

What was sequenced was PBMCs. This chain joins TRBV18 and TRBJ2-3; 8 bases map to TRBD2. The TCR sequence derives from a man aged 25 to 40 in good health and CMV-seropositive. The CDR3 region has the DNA TGTGCCAGCTCAGCGGGACTAGAAAAAGATACGCAGTATTTT. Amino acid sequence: CASSAGLEKDTQYF.